This T cell receptor (beta chain) was found in a study of OX40 agonist ivuxolimab in advanced cancers. Here immunoSEQ multiplex PCR was the method, and the copy in TCRdb shows in-frame clones only, minus some. The top ten clones hold 0.8% to 1% of a sample with about 60,000 clones, about 86% of them seen once. Trimming took off 5 bases at V and 11 bases at J, with 17 bases between the two ends. The CDR3 spans 13 residues. Germline V CDR1 and CDR2: SEHNR, FQNEAQ (reference sequence). The chain employs TRBV7-9 and TRBJ2-3, with D maybe TRBD2 (6 bases). The sequenced sample was CD4+ or CD8+ T cells sorted from blood, obtained in a trial of the OX40 agonist ivuxolimab. The sequence came from an adult with an advanced solid tumor such as melanoma, head and neck, liver or kidney cancer. The CDR3 here is CASSPGTSLGQYF. CDR3 in DNA: TGTGCCAGCAGCCCAGGGACTTCATTGGGGCAGTATTTT.